The rows below give T cell receptor beta chains drawn from one sample of a study of shared clonotypes between healthy human individuals. Profiling relied on immunoSEQ multiplex PCR, and the TCRdb table lists in-frame clones only, not all of them. The sample contains approximately 340,000 clones, roughly 70% of which appear only once. What was sequenced was memory CD4+ T cells sorted from blood. The receptors originated from a man aged 30 to 39 in good health. Both conserved end residues are part of each CDR3. D genes are given only for firm matches. Size tells how often a clone was seen (once, few, many) or the class of an expanded clone, and some rows leave it out.

V: TRBV7-9; size: few; J: TRBJ2-1; D: TRBD1; DNA: TGTGCCAGCAGTTTTGTATCCGGGACAGGGGGCGGTGAGCAGTTCTTC; CDR3: CASSFVSGTGGGEQFF
V: TRBV6-1; size: -; J: TRBJ2-3; D: -; DNA: TGTGCCAGCAGTGAAATTCGGACAGCCGGTACGCAGTATTTT; CDR3: CASSEIRTAGTQYF
V: TRBV9; size: few; J: TRBJ2-5; D: TRBD2; DNA: TGTGCCAGCAGCATAGGACTAGTGGGAGAGACCCAGTACTTC; CDR3: CASSIGLVGETQYF
V: TRBV5-5; size: -; J: TRBJ1-2; D: TRBD1; DNA: TGTGCCAGCAGCTGGAGGTCCACAGGGGCAGGTGGCTACACCTTC; CDR3: CASSWRSTGAGGYTF
V: TRBV30; size: -; J: TRBJ2-5; D: -; DNA: TGTGCTTTGGTACTAGCTGCGACCCAGTACTTC; CDR3: CALVLAATQYF
V: TRBV2; size: once; J: TRBJ2-7; D: TRBD1; DNA: TGTGCCAGCAGCCAAATGGGGGACAGGTACTTC; CDR3: CASSQMGDRYF
V: TRBV7-2; size: -; J: TRBJ2-7; D: -; DNA: TGTGCCAGCAGCTTGTCCGGGACTGAAACCTACGAGCAGTACTTC; CDR3: CASSLSGTETYEQYF
V: TRBV5-4; size: -; J: TRBJ2-3; D: -; DNA: TGTGCCAGCAGCCTACCCGACAGCACAGATACGCAGTATTTT; CDR3: CASSLPDSTDTQYF
V: TRBV2; size: -; J: TRBJ2-7; D: -; DNA: TGTGCCAGCAGGGGGGCAGCCTACGAGCAGTACTTC; CDR3: CASRGAAYEQYF
V: TRBV5-1; size: -; J: TRBJ2-3; D: -; DNA: TGCGCCAGCAGCTTGAGGGGTGTAGTTGCAGATACGCAGTATTTT; CDR3: CASSLRGVVADTQYF
V: TRBV7-6; size: -; J: TRBJ2-1; D: TRBD2; DNA: TGTGCCAGCAGCTTAGCGGGCGGGAGGGAGTCCTACAATGAGCAGTTCTTC; CDR3: CASSLAGGRESYNEQFF
V: TRBV28; size: -; J: TRBJ2-7; D: TRBD2; DNA: TGTGCCAGCAGCTTGATAGCGGGGAAGTCCTACGAGCAGTACTTC; CDR3: CASSLIAGKSYEQYF
V: TRBV7-8; size: once; J: TRBJ2-3; D: -; DNA: TGTGCCAGCAGCTTACGCACCCGCGAGAATACGCAGTATTTT; CDR3: CASSLRTRENTQYF
V: TRBV5-4; size: -; J: TRBJ1-5; D: TRBD1; DNA: TGTGCCAGCAGCTTACAGGGGAATCAGCCCCAGCATTTT; CDR3: CASSLQGNQPQHF
V: TRBV6-1; size: -; J: TRBJ2-5; D: -; DNA: TGTGCCAGCAGTGAAGCGGACCCTGTGGCTAGCCCAACCCAGTACTTC; CDR3: CASSEADPVASPTQYF
V: TRBV6-4; size: -; J: TRBJ1-2; D: -; DNA: TGTGCCAGCCGACGGCATGGGAGCCCCGGCTACACCTTC; CDR3: CASRRHGSPGYTF
V: TRBV7-2; size: -; J: TRBJ2-5; D: -; DNA: TGTGCCAGCAGCTTAGCGTGGTTAGAGACCCAGTACTTC; CDR3: CASSLAWLETQYF
V: TRBV7-7; size: -; J: TRBJ2-5; D: TRBD2; DNA: TGTGCTAGCAGCCCCACCCTGGCGGGAGTGGGAGAGACCCAGTACTTC; CDR3: CASSPTLAGVGETQYF
V: TRBV11-3; size: -; J: TRBJ2-1; D: -; DNA: TGTGCCAGCAGCTTTTCCCCCAGTAATGAGCAGTTCTTC; CDR3: CASSFSPSNEQFF
V: TRBV7-2; size: few; J: TRBJ1-2; D: -; DNA: TGTGCCAGCAGCTTATTCGGGGGACCAGGCTACACCTTC; CDR3: CASSLFGGPGYTF
V: TRBV2; size: few; J: TRBJ1-5; D: TRBD1; DNA: TGTGCCAGCAAGGGACAGTCTCTTTATAGCAATCAGCCCCAGCATTTT; CDR3: CASKGQSLYSNQPQHF
V: TRBV11-2; size: -; J: TRBJ2-7; D: TRBD2; DNA: TGTGCCAGCAGGTCCATAGCGGGGAGCTCCTACGAGCAGTACTTC; CDR3: CASRSIAGSSYEQYF
V: TRBV18; size: once; J: TRBJ2-3; D: -; DNA: TGTGCCAGCTCACCACCGAGAGGGAGGAGTAGGGGAGATACGCAGTATTTT; CDR3: CASSPPRGRSRGDTQYF
V: TRBV5-1; size: once; J: TRBJ2-3; D: TRBD2; DNA: TGCGCCAGCAGCTCGGTCAAAAGCGGGGGAAGCACAGATACGCAGTATTTT; CDR3: CASSSVKSGGSTDTQYF
V: TRBV18; size: -; J: TRBJ2-7; D: -; DNA: TGTGCCAGCTCACCAGGGGGGAGTCGGTCGCGCGAGCAGTACTTC; CDR3: CASSPGGSRSREQYF
V: TRBV7-9; size: -; J: TRBJ2-7; D: -; DNA: TGTGCCAGCAGTATTCCCGGGAATCAGCAGTACTTC; CDR3: CASSIPGNQQYF
V: TRBV18; size: -; J: TRBJ1-1; D: -; DNA: TGTGCCAGCTCACCTCAGGAGAGCCGCCGGTGGGACACTGAAGCTTTCTTT; CDR3: CASSPQESRRWDTEAFF
V: TRBV5-1; size: -; J: TRBJ2-7; D: -; DNA: TGCGCCAGCAGCTTCGACAGTGAGTACGAGCAGTACTTC; CDR3: CASSFDSEYEQYF
V: TRBV29-1; size: -; J: TRBJ2-2; D: TRBD2; DNA: TGCAGCGCCGGGACTAGCGGGGGAAGTTACACCGGGGAGCTGTTTTTT; CDR3: CSAGTSGGSYTGELFF
V: TRBV2; size: once; J: TRBJ2-2; D: TRBD2; DNA: TGTGCCAGCACTCGGACTAGTGGGACCGGGGAGCTGTTTTTT; CDR3: CASTRTSGTGELFF
V: TRBV9; size: -; J: TRBJ2-3; D: -; DNA: TGTGCCAGCAGCGTAGGCAGCGTAGATACGCAGTATTTT; CDR3: CASSVGSVDTQYF